This T cell receptor beta chain was recorded in a study of T cell repertoires in cytomegalovirus infection (dated by TCRdb to the late 2010s). Turning to the overall study: Alongside well-studied HLA-B-restricted epitopes, the peptide stimulations were aimed at recently identified HLA-C-restricted CMV epitopes, whose presentation resists viral immunomodulation. Donor HLA type was relevant to the analysis, as public TCR beta signatures indicated carriage of CMV infection together with the matching HLA type.

Overall study results and their limits: The ex vivo response was dominated by HLA-C-restricted CMV-specific TCR beta clonotypes, and the single most frequent clonotype in two of eight donors was supplied by these HLA-C-restricted clonotypes. Carriers of CMV infection plus the relevant HLA type were discriminated by the cumulative frequency of public TCR beta family members in the study cohort and in an independent approximately 350-donor cohort.

As concerns this clonotype: Its antigen is not yet known. Base qualities are not recorded, but no much larger clone differs from it by a single base.

The sample's treatment or condition label is to be understood as: in vitro stimulation with specific CMV peptide epitopes to enrich CMV-specific T cells. Sequencing instrument: Illumina HiSeq 1500. TCRdb applied fastp at Q25 and MiXCR to the public reads, then kept only in-frame beta chains. Identical CDR3 protein sequences are pooled into one entry, listed with their most common genes and DNA. A total of about 920,000 distinct CDR3 sequences appear in this sample, roughly a third of them only once. The ten most abundant clones make up 10% to 15% of the sample. Reading the germline V gene gives CDR1 LGHNA and CDR2 YSLEER. The CDR3 starts with the cysteine, ends with the phenylalanine, and has 19 residues. The entry retains the CDR3 DNA only, 57 bases that are in frame from base 1. V gives up 2 bases and J gives up 0 bases, and the segment between their germline ends measures 17 bases.

The receptor chain draws on TRBV4-3 and TRBJ2-6; no D gene can be assigned with confidence. The sample was cultured CD8+ T cells from PBMCs, taken from culture after CMV antigen stimulation. This TCR was recovered from a human donor in good health (CMV status not recorded). Some clones in this sample may be carry-over from other donors' samples. The CDR3 region: CASSQIDIFQDSGANVLTF. The base sequence is TGCGCCAGCAGCCAAATAGACATATTCCAGGACTCTGGGGCCAACGTCCTGACTTTC.